The 18 T cell receptor beta chains presented below share a single source sample, sequenced in a study of control samples from healthy donors and cancer patients. Sequenced by immunoSEQ multiplex PCR; TCRdb stores in-frame clones only, minus some. The data show 100,000 to 150,000 clones, with around 93% seen just once and roughly 8.8% held by the top ten. The sample was blood. The receptors stem from a man in his late teens or twenties in good health.

This clone appeared a single time. As DNA, the CDR3 is TGTGCCAGCAGCCCAAGACGGAACCAAGAGACCCAGTACTTC. Its translation is CASSPRRNQETQYF. V gene TRBV11-2 combines with J gene TRBJ2-5; D gene unclear. This CDR3 has 14 amino acids. Trimming removed 5 bases from V and 0 bases from J, with 10 bases in between. Germline CDR1 is SGHAT and CDR2 is FQNNGV.

This chain links TRBV11-2 with TRBJ2-1; D not certain. Germline V gene lookup returns CDR1 SGHAT and CDR2 FQNNGV. CDR3 length: 12 residues. The V and J ends lost 1 base and 8 bases respectively, with 6 bases between them. The CDR3 coding sequence is TGTGCCAGCAGCTTAGGTCTAGATGAGCAGTTCTTC. Translated, it gives CASSLGLDEQFF.

This chain connects TRBV30 to TRBJ2-2; 12 bases fit TRBD1. J lost 7 bases, V lost 1 base, and 16 bases had no gene match. CDR3 length: 19 amino acids. From germline, CDR1 is GTSNPN and CDR2 SVGIG (reference sequence). As DNA, the CDR3 is TGTGCCTGGAGTGCCGACCCCCTGGGACAGGGGGCGCGCAGCGGGGAGCTGTTTTTT. Its translation is CAWSADPLGQGARSGELFF.

Only one count was recorded for this clone. The chain employs TRBV7-6 and TRBJ1-3, with a weak D call TRBD1 (6 bases). The germline V and J ends were trimmed by 2 bases and 8 bases, with 16 bases remaining between them. The germline CDR1 and CDR2 sequences are SGHVS and FNYEAQ. This CDR3 region has 15 residues. The CDR3 nucleotides are TGTGCCAGCAGCTTAAGGGGGGGGACCGTAGACACCATATATTTT. This sequence encodes CASSLRGGTVDTIYF.

This clone is a singleton in its sample. This chain links TRBV5-1 with TRBJ2-1; TRBD2 aligns across 14 bases. From germline, CDR1 is SGHRS and CDR2 YFSETQ. The V and J ends lost 0 bases and 3 bases, in that order; junction bases with no gene match: 5. The CDR3 consists of 18 residues. For the CDR3, the DNA is TGCGCCAGCAGCTTGGAGGGGACTAGCGGGGGATACTACAATGAGCAGTTCTTC. The encoded protein is CASSLEGTSGGYYNEQFF.

This chain joins TRBV6-5 and TRBJ1-1; 9 bases line up with TRBD1. With V trimmed by 6 bases and J by 12 bases, 8 bases remained unmatched. Per the germline V gene, CDR1 is MNHEY and CDR2 is SVGAGI. This CDR3 is 12 amino acids long. This CDR3 reads CASRKETGGSFF. As DNA, the CDR3 is TGTGCCAGCAGAAAGGAGACAGGGGGGTCTTTCTTT.

The gene calls are TRBV7-9 and TRBJ2-5; TRBD1 aligns across 8 bases. Trimming at V came to 6 bases and at J to 6 bases, leaving 9 bases not matched to a gene. The CDR3 length is 14 residues. Germline lookup yields CDR1 SEHNR and CDR2 FQNEAQ (reference sequence). The CDR3 DNA sequence: TGTGCCAGCAGTCAGATTCGACAGGGGAAGACCCAGTACTTC. This gives the protein CASSQIRQGKTQYF. The full variable domain, with the rest looked up from reference TRBV7-9 and TRBJ2-5, is DTGVSQNPRHKITKRGQNVTFRCDPISEHNRLYWYRQTLGQGPEFLTYFQNEAQLEKSRLLSDRFSAERPKGSFSTLEIQRTEQGDSAMYLCASSQIRQGKTQYFGPGTRLLVL.

The chain couples TRBV4-2 to TRBJ2-2, with 9 bases fitting TRBD2. The CDR3 extends over 17 amino acids. CDR1 is LGHNA and CDR2 is YNFKEQ in the germline V gene. Losses at the gene ends were 0 bases for V and 4 bases for J; bases not matched to a gene: 6. The CDR3 here is CASSQDRRGGPTGELFF. The DNA of the CDR3 is TGTGCCAGCAGCCAAGATCGGCGGGGGGGCCCCACCGGGGAGCTGTTTTTT.

This clone was picked up a small number of times. This chain uses TRBV7-3 with TRBJ1-1, with D maybe TRBD1 (6 bases). V was shortened by 4 bases and J by 4 bases, with 13 bases between the two germline ends. This CDR3 has 14 amino acids. CDR1 is SGHTA and CDR2 is FQGTGA in the germline V gene. CDR3: CASSSAGEGTEAFF. As DNA, the CDR3 is TGTGCCAGCAGCTCGGCAGGGGAGGGCACTGAAGCTTTCTTT.

This chain joins TRBV27 and TRBJ1-6; D remains unclear. The CDR3 has 16 amino acids. Deletions cut 6 bases from V and 0 bases from J, with 12 bases between. Germline V gene data show CDR1 as MNHEY and CDR2 as SMNVEV (reference sequence). The CDR3 bases are TGTGCCAGCAGACCCCAAGGGATCTCCTATAATTCACCCCTCCACTTT. This encodes CASRPQGISYNSPLHF.

The chain links TRBV19 to TRBJ2-7, with D possibly called TRBD1 or TRBD2 (5 bases each). This CDR3 comprises 15 residues. Between the trimmed V and J ends, which lost 1 base and 3 bases, there was a span of 13 bases. In germline, CDR1 is LNHDA, CDR2 SQIVND (reference sequence). In DNA, the CDR3 is TGTGCCAGTAGTATAGGAATGGGGGACGGCTACGAGCAGTACTTC. Its protein is CASSIGMGDGYEQYF.

This sequence joins TRBV7-9 and TRBJ2-3; 7 positions agree with TRBD1. CDR3 size: 13 residues. From germline, CDR1 is SEHNR and CDR2 FQNEAQ (reference sequence). V shed 6 bases, J shed 4 bases, and the junction held 4 bases outside the gene matches. In nucleotides, the CDR3 is TGTGCCAGCAGAGGGGGCGAGGCAGATACGCAGTATTTT. Translated, it gives CASRGGEADTQYF.

The genes are TRBV6-1 and TRBJ2-7, with D possibly matching TRBD2 (5 bases). V was pared by 0 bases and J by 6 bases, with 9 bases between. The V gene's germline CDR1 is MNHNS and CDR2 SASEGT. The CDR3 is 13 amino acids. CDR3 nucleotides: TGTGCCAGCAGTGAAGCGACGAGGGCCGAGCAGTACTTC. Translated, it gives CASSEATRAEQYF.

V gene TRBV5-1 combines with J gene TRBJ2-3, with TRBD2 as a possible D gene (5 bases). Looked up from germline, CDR1 is SGHRS and CDR2 is YFSETQ. The CDR3 consists of 14 residues. Trimming pared 6 bases from V and 0 bases from J, leaving 11 bases between. The CDR3 loop is CASIRGGSTDTQYF. For the CDR3, the DNA is TGCGCCAGCATCCGGGGTGGAAGCACAGATACGCAGTATTTT.

This clone was seen more than once but under ten times. The rearrangement links TRBV30 to TRBJ2-1; 7 bases line up with TRBD2. V lost 5 bases, J lost 2 bases, and 6 bases stayed unmatched. The CDR3 spans 14 residues. Germline V CDR1 and CDR2: GTSNPN, SVGIG (reference sequence). CDR3 protein: CAWDSGGTYNEQFF. The CDR3 DNA reads as TGTGCCTGGGATTCGGGGGGAACCTACAATGAGCAGTTCTTC.

The chain is built from TRBV4-1 and TRBJ1-1, with 7 nucleotides matching TRBD1. The CDR3 loop spans 15 amino acids. Germline loops: CDR1 MGHRA, CDR2 YSYEKL. Trimming at V came to 4 bases and at J to 8 bases, leaving 13 bases not matched to a gene. CDR3 loop: CASSPRQGGTLEAFF. CDR3 bases: TGCGCCAGCAGCCCAAGACAGGGTGGGACACTGGAAGCTTTCTTT.

The CDR3 coding sequence is TGTGCCAGCAGCCCCCTTGTCAGGGAACTCTCACCCCTCCACTTT. It is translated as CASSPLVRELSPLHF. The chain is built from TRBV2 and TRBJ1-6; possibly TRBD1 for D (5 bases). CDR3 length: 15 amino acids. Trimming took off 6 bases at V and 10 bases at J, with 19 bases between the two ends. CDR1 is SNHLY and CDR2 is FYNNEI in the germline V gene.

The V gene is TRBV12-3 or TRBV12-4, the J gene TRBJ1-1; D is perhaps TRBD1 (5 bases). Trimming shortened V by 4 bases and J by 4 bases, and 10 bases separated the two germline ends. The CDR3 length is 13 residues. CDR3 loop: CASSSQDFTEAFF. CDR3 in DNA: TGTGCCAGCAGTTCACAGGACTTCACTGAAGCTTTCTTT.